These 12 T cell receptor beta chains originate from one sample sequenced in a study of graft-versus-host responses after intestinal transplantation (dated by TCRdb to the early 2020s). Their antigens are not known. The sample's time point label, in plain terms: cells obtained before transplantation from donor or recipient. Libraries were built with the immunoSEQ multiplex PCR assay. The clones in this table, taken by TCRdb from immuneACCESS, are in-frame only. Not every clone is retained; where verified, under half of the shortfall comes from an unresolved V gene, and the cause of the rest is unknown. The sample table shows about 85,000 clones, and approximately 90% are seen once. The ten biggest clones cover 6% to 9% of the sample. Source: unstimulated CD8+ T cells sorted from spleen or lymph node cells, taken before transplant. These receptors were obtained from a human donor who was the organ donor for an intestinal transplant.

The V call is TRBV19, the J call TRBJ2-4, with a tentative D call TRBD1 (5 bases). Germline loops: CDR1 LNHDA, CDR2 SQIVND (reference sequence). The CDR3 spans 18 residues. V was clipped by 3 bases and J by 0 bases, with 18 bases between them. CDR3 region: CASSMAQGLPLAKNIQYF. CDR3 nucleotides: TGTGCCAGTAGTATGGCGCAGGGCCTGCCGCTAGCCAAAAACATTCAGTACTTC. Combining the CDR3 with reference TRBV19 and TRBJ2-4 gives the whole variable domain DGGITQSPKYLFRKEGQNVTLSCEQNLNHDAMYWYRQDPGQGLRLIYYSQIVNDFQKGDIAEGYSVSREKKESFPLTVTSAQKNPTAFYLCASSMAQGLPLAKNIQYFGAGTRLSVL.

This chain connects TRBV27 to TRBJ2-7; the match to TRBD2 covers 10 bases. The length of the CDR3 is 15 residues. Germline CDR1 reads MNHEY; CDR2 reads SMNVEV (reference sequence). The J segment lost 2 bases and the V segment lost 4 bases, leaving 5 bases of the junction unmatched. In nucleotides, the CDR3 is TGTGCCAGCAGTTCGGGAGCGGGAGGGCCCTACGAGCAGTACTTC. It translates to CASSSGAGGPYEQYF.

This CDR3 reads CASSPRDSLDGYTF. The CDR3 DNA is TGTGCCAGCAGTCCCCGGGACAGCCTAGATGGCTACACCTTC. The chain combines TRBV27 with TRBJ1-2, with 7 bases lining up with TRBD1. The CDR3 extends over 14 amino acids. With 5 bases clipped from V and 6 bases from J, the junction kept 9 bases outside the gene matches. From germline, CDR1 is MNHEY and CDR2 SMNVEV (reference sequence).

The V and J genes are TRBV9 and TRBJ2-1; no reliable D call. There are 15 residues in the CDR3. Germline V gene lookup returns CDR1 SGDLS and CDR2 YYNGEE. Trimming removed 0 bases at V and 1 base at J, with 8 bases between. The CDR3 reads CASSVAESSYNEQFF. The CDR3 coding sequence is TGTGCCAGCAGCGTAGCTGAGAGTTCCTACAATGAGCAGTTCTTC.

V and J are TRBV6-1 and TRBJ1-5; D uncertain. V gave up 9 bases and J gave up 5 bases, with 11 bases separating them. The CDR3 has 12 residues. Looked up from germline, CDR1 is MNHNS and CDR2 is SASEGT. CDR3 nucleotide sequence: TGTGCCAGAGGACGTAAATATCAGCCCCAGCATTTT. Amino acid sequence: CARGRKYQPQHF.

This chain links TRBV6-5 with TRBJ2-7, with 11 bases fitting TRBD2. This CDR3 contains 14 residues. J lost 5 bases, V lost 6 bases, and 6 bases had no gene match. Germline values: CDR1 MNHEY, CDR2 SVGAGI. The CDR3 reads CASSLAGLADEQYF. The CDR3 region has the DNA TGTGCCAGCAGCCTGGCGGGACTAGCGGACGAGCAGTACTTC.

The chain couples TRBV11-2 to TRBJ1-4; possibly TRBD1 for D (6 bases). CDR3 size: 15 residues. Germline V CDR1 and CDR2: SGHAT, FQNNGV. Trimming left V 3 bases short and J 8 bases short, with 16 bases between. This CDR3 reads CASSFAGAPEEKLFF. The CDR3 coding sequence is TGTGCCAGCAGCTTTGCAGGGGCACCGGAAGAAAAACTGTTTTTT.

The chain recombines TRBV6-5 with TRBJ1-1; D not certain. The germline gives CDR1 MNHEY, CDR2 SVGAGI. Deletions cut 6 bases from V and 6 bases from J, with 8 bases between. The CDR3 contains 11 residues. This chain's CDR3 is CASSLGPEAFF. The CDR3 DNA reads TGTGCCAGCAGCCTAGGACCTGAAGCTTTCTTT.

The chain recombines TRBV6-5 with TRBJ1-2, with TRBD1 matching 7 bases. The germline CDR1 and CDR2 sequences are MNHEY and SVGAGI. V shed 5 bases, J shed 7 bases, and the junction held 10 bases outside the gene matches. The CDR3 has 14 residues. For the CDR3, the DNA is TGTGCCAGCAGTCTGACAGGGACCCTTGGTGGCTACACCTTC. Its translation: CASSLTGTLGGYTF.

This chain joins TRBV25-1 and TRBJ1-2; D not certain. Germline CDR1 MGHDK, CDR2 SYGVNS. The CDR3 is 11 residues long. V was clipped by 4 bases and J by 6 bases, with 6 bases between them. The DNA of the CDR3 is TGTGCCAGCAGTGTACTCCATGGCTACACCTTC. Translation: CASSVLHGYTF.

The V gene is TRBV27, the J gene TRBJ1-1, with a possible D match to TRBD1 (5 bases). The V gene lost 3 bases and the J gene lost 4 bases, with 15 bases spanning the gap. Germline CDR1 reads MNHEY; CDR2 reads SMNVEV (reference sequence). The CDR3 has 15 amino acids. CDR3 coding DNA: TGTGCCAGCAGTTTCGTAAGGGCGGGGGGCACTGAAGCTTTCTTT. It codes for CASSFVRAGGTEAFF.

The count of this clone is one. The chain uses TRBV2 and TRBJ2-2; TRBD2 aligns across 7 bases. Germline CDR1 reads SNHLY; CDR2 reads FYNNEI. The CDR3 contains 12 residues. V was clipped by 11 bases and J by 4 bases; unmatched bases: 4. In DNA, the CDR3 is TGTGCCGGGCGGGGGTTCACCGGGGAGCTGTTTTTT. Its protein product is CAGRGFTGELFF.